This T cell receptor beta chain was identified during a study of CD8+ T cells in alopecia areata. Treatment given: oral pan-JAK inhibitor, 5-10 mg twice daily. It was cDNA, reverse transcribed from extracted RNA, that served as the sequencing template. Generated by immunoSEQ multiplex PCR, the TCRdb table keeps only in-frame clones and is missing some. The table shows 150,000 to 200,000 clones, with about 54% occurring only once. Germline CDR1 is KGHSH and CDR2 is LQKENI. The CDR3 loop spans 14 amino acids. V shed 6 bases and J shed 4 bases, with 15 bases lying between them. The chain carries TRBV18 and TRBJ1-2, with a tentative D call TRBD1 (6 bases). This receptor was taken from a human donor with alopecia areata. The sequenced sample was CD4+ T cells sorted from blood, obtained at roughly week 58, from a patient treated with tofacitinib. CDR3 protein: CASSSEQGSYGYTF. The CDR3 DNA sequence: TGTGCCAGCTCTTCGGAACAGGGATCCTATGGCTACACCTTC.